These T cell receptor beta chains were read from a single sample in a study of blood T cell repertoires in COVID-19. The protocol was immunoSEQ multiplex PCR, while the TCRdb copy is restricted to in-frame clones and leaves out a portion. Of around 70,000 clones in the sample, about four fifths are singletons; the top ten hold over 15%. The sample was peripheral blood. Receptors were obtained from a woman aged 55-75 years with acute or convalescent COVID-19. The CDR3 runs from the conserved cysteine through the conserved F or W. The order of the fields is clone size, V gene, J gene, CDR3 protein. Clone size is stated in some rows and not others, as once, few, many or a class when expanded.

few	TRBV5-6	TRBJ2-5	CASSLSGQGWETQYF
NA	TRBV7-8	TRBJ2-1	CASSLGFGGPTNEQFF
NA	TRBV5-1	TRBJ2-5	CASSFDTGGKATQYF
NA	TRBV19	TRBJ1-4	CASRPPGNNEKLFF
NA	TRBV6-5	TRBJ1-5	CASGIYSSPQHF
NA	TRBV10-3	TRBJ1-6	CAIKGTANNSPLHF
NA	TRBV4-1	TRBJ1-1	CASSRVGGAAFF
few	TRBV7-8	TRBJ2-1	CASSLVGTRGNEQFF
NA	TRBV18	TRBJ1-3	CASSPMQGISGNTIYF
NA	TRBV6-2/TRBV6-3	TRBJ2-7	CASSYSRDRGPYEQYF
NA	TRBV6-1	TRBJ1-2	CASSDSTGFIFYTF
NA	TRBV18	TRBJ1-5	CASSPQGNQPQHF
NA	TRBV6-5	TRBJ1-2	CATRQAYGYTF
once	TRBV18	TRBJ1-3	CASSPSDISSGNTIYF
many	TRBV2	TRBJ1-1	CASSAEGRTEAFF
NA	TRBV11-2	TRBJ1-1	CASSLGPAGNTEAFF
few	TRBV11-2	TRBJ1-1	CASSSRVPNTEAFF
NA	TRBV7-2	TRBJ1-1	CASSLTGGNTEAFF
few	TRBV6-5	TRBJ1-5	CASSYTWDSGLQPQHF
few	TRBV24-1	TRBJ2-3	CATSPGQGLDTQYF
NA	TRBV7-9	TRBJ1-1	CASSRGNTEAFF
NA	TRBV29-1	TRBJ1-2	CSVEESYYGYTF
once	TRBV7-9	TRBJ1-2	CASSLVQGVYGYTF
NA	TRBV19	TRBJ2-3	CASSARTGGFADTQYF
NA	TRBV7-6	TRBJ2-6	CASSLARQSGANVLTF
NA	TRBV10-3	TRBJ2-2	CAVVRGGNTGELFF
NA	TRBV24-1	TRBJ2-1	CATSDPLAHPRNEQFF
many	TRBV5-1	TRBJ2-2	CASSPGTSGNTGELFF